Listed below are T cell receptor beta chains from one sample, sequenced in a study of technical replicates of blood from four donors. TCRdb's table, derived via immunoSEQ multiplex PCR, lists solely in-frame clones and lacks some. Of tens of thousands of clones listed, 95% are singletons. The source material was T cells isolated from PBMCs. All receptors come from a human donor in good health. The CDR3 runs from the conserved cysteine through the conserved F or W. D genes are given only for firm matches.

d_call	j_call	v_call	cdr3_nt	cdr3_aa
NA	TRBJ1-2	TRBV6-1	TGTGCCAGCAGTGAAGTGTGGCAGGGTTATAGTGGCTACACCTTC	CASSEVWQGYSGYTF
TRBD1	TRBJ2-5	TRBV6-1	TGTGCCAGCAGGGGGGACAGGGGAGAGACCCAGTACTTC	CASRGDRGETQYF
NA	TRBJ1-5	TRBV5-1	TGCGCCAGCAGCTTGCACCCGGCAGGACAGCCCCAGCATTTT	CASSLHPAGQPQHF
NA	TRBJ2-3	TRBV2	TGTGCCAGCAGCTTACAGGGAACAGATACGCAGTATTTT	CASSLQGTDTQYF
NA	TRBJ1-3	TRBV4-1	TGCGCCAGCAGCCAAGTCAGGGCGGACGTGAGCTCTGGAAACACCATATATTTT	CASSQVRADVSSGNTIYF
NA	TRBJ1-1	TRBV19	TGTGCCAGTAGTGCCTTGGGGGGTACGACTGAAGCTTTCTTT	CASSALGGTTEAFF
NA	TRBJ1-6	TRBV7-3	TGTGCCAGCAGCCCCCGAGGGTCGTCGAGCTCCTATAATTCACCCCTCCACTTT	CASSPRGSSSSYNSPLHF
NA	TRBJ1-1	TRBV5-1	TGCGCCAGCAGCTTGGGCGGACAGAAACCAGAAGCTTTCTTT	CASSLGGQKPEAFF
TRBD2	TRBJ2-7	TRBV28	TGTGCCAGCAGTCCTGGACTAGCGGGAGGCCCTCCGGTCCACGAGCAGTACTTC	CASSPGLAGGPPVHEQYF
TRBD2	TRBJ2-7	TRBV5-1	TGCGCCAGCAGCTTGGGGGAGGGTGAGCAGTACTTC	CASSLGEGEQYF
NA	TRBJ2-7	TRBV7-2	TGTGCCAGCAGCTCACCGCCGGACAGCCTATTTACCTACGAGCAGTACTTC	CASSSPPDSLFTYEQYF
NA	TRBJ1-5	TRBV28	TGTGCCAGCAGTTTTGGGGGGGCCCCTCCTAATCAGCCCCAGCATTTT	CASSFGGAPPNQPQHF
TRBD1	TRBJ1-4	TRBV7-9	TGTGCCAGCAGCCCCGGACAGGCGGCAGGGGAAAAACTGTTTTTT	CASSPGQAAGEKLFF
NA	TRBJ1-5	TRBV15	TGTGCCACCAGCAGAGTGGTGTGGAATACAGGGAACAATCAGCCCCAGCATTTT	CATSRVVWNTGNNQPQHF
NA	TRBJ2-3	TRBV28	TGTGCGTCGGTTGGAGGGCCAGATACGCAGTATTTT	CASVGGPDTQYF
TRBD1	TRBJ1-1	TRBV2	TGTGCCAGACCGGGACAGGGGGCGATCGGTGAAGCTTTCTTT	CARPGQGAIGEAFF
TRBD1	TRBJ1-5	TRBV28	TGTGCCAGCAGCTCTGACAGGGCCCAGCCCCAGCATTTT	CASSSDRAQPQHF
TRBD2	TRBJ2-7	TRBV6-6	TGTGCCAGCCTCTCTAGCGGGAGCTCCTCCGCCTACGAGCAGTACTTC	CASLSSGSSSAYEQYF
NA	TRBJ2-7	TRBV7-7	TGTGCCAGCAGCTTAAGTCCTCCGGGTGAGCAGTACTTC	CASSLSPPGEQYF
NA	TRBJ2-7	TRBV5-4	TGTGCCAGCAGCAGCCAGGGAACCATCTACGAGCAGTACTTC	CASSSQGTIYEQYF
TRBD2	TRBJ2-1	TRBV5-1	TGCGCCAGCAGCTTAGTTGCGACTAGCTTCCACAATGAGCAGTTCTTC	CASSLVATSFHNEQFF
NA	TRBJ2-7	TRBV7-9	TGTGCCAGCACCCCCCCAGGGTCTTGGGACGAGCAGTACTTC	CASTPPGSWDEQYF